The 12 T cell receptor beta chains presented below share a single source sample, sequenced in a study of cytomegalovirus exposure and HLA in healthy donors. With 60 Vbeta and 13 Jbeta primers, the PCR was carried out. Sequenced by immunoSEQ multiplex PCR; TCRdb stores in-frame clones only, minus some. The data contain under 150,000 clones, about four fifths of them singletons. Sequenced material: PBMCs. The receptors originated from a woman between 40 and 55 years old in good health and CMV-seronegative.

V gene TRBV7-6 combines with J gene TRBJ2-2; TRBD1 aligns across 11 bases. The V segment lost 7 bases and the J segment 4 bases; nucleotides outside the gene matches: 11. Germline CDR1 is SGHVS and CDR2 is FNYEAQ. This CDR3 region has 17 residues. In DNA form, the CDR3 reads TGTGCCAGCACAGCTTCGGGGACAGGGGGTTCCACCGGGGAGCTGTTTTTT. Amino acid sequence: CASTASGTGGSTGELFF.

In DNA, the CDR3 is TGTGCCAGCAGCGCGGGGATGAACACTGAAGCTTTCTTT. Translation gives CASSAGMNTEAFF. The V call is TRBV9, the J call TRBJ1-1; no reliable D call. Trimming took off 3 bases at V and 0 bases at J, with 6 bases between the two ends. The germline gives CDR1 SGDLS, CDR2 YYNGEE. This CDR3 has 13 amino acids.

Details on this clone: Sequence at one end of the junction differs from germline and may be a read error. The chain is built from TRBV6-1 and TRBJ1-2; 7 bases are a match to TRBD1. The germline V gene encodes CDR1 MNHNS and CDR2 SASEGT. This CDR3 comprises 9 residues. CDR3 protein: CASGGQTLF. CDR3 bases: TGTGCCAGCGGGGGACAGACCCTCTTC.

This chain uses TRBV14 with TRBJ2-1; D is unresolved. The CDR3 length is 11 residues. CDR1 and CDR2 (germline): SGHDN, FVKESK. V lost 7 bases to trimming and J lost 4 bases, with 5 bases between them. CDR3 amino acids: CASKEYNEQFF. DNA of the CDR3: TGTGCCAGCAAAGAGTACAATGAGCAGTTCTTC.

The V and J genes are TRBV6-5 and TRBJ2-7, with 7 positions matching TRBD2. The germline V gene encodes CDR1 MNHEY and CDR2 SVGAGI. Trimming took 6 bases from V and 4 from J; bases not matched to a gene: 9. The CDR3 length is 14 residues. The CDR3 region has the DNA TGTGCCAGCAGGCCGACGGGAGGCCAATACGAGCAGTACTTC. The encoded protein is CASRPTGGQYEQYF.

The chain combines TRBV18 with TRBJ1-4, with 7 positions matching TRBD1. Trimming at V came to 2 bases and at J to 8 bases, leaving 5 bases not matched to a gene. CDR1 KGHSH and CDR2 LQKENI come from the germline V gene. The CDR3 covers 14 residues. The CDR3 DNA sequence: TGTGCCAGCTCACCAGGGACAGATCCCGAAAAACTGTTTTTT. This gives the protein CASSPGTDPEKLFF.

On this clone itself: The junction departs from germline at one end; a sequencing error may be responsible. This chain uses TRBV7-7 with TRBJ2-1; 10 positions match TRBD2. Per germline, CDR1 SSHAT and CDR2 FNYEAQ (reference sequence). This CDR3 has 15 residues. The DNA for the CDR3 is TGTGCTAGCAGCCCCGGGACTAGCGATCTCGATGAGCAGTTCTTC. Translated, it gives CASSPGTSDLDEQFF.

CDR3 region: CASSQQGVSEQYF. The CDR3 nucleotides are TGTGCCAGTAGCCAACAGGGGGTAAGCGAGCAGTACTTC. The chain has TRBV19 and TRBJ2-7, with 8 bases identical to TRBD1. With V trimmed by 6 bases and J by 6 bases, 7 bases remained unmatched. This CDR3 has 13 amino acids. Per the germline V gene, CDR1 is LNHDA and CDR2 is SQIVND (reference sequence).

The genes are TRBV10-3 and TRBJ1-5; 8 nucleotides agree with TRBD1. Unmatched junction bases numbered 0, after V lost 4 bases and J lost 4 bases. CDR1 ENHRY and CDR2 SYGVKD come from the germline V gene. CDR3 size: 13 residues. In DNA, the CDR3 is TGTGCCATCAGTGGGACAGGGAATCAGCCCCAGCATTTT. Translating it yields CAISGTGNQPQHF.

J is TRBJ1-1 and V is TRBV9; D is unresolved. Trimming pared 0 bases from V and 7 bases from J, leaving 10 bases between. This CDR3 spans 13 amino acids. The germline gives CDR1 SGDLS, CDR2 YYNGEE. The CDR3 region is CASSVVGESEAFF. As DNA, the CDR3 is TGTGCCAGCAGCGTAGTAGGAGAGAGTGAAGCTTTCTTT.

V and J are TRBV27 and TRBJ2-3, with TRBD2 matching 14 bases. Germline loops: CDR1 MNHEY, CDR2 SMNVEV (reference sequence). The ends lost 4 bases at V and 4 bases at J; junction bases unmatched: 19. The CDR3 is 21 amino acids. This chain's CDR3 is CASSSSPGLAGDSNGADTQYF. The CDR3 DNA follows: TGTGCCAGCAGTTCGTCCCCGGGACTAGCGGGAGACTCAAACGGGGCAGATACGCAGTATTTT.

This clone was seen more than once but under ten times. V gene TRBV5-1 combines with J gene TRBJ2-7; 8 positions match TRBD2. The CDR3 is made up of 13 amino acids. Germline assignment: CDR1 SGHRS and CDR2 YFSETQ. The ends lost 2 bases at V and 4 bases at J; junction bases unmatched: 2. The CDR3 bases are TGCGCCAGCAGCTTCGGGAGGGGGTACGAGCAGTACTTC. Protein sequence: CASSFGRGYEQYF.